A selection of T cell receptor beta chains follows, all from one sample in a study of cytomegalovirus exposure and HLA in healthy donors. Sequencing used immunoSEQ multiplex PCR; TCRdb keeps in-frame clones, though not all of them. The sample comprises 150,000 to 200,000 clones, roughly 87% of which are singletons, and approximately 1.4% rests with the top ten. Source material: PBMCs. These receptors were taken from a girl between 10 and 17 years old in good health and CMV-seropositive. The CDR3 runs from the conserved cysteine through the conserved F or W. The D gene is left open where the match is weak. Expanded clones get a size class; other rows say once, few or many, or leave the size out.

J gene,clone size,D gene,V gene,CDR3 length,CDR3 DNA,CDR3 protein
TRBJ2-7,NA,NA,TRBV9,14,TGTGCCAGCAGCGCCGGGACTGAAACCTACGAGCAGTACTTC,CASSAGTETYEQYF
TRBJ1-1,NA,NA,TRBV11-2,13,TGTGCCAGCAGCTTAGGCAGGAACACTGAAGCTTTCTTT,CASSLGRNTEAFF
TRBJ1-1,NA,TRBD1,TRBV5-4,19,TGTGCCAGCAGCTTGGGTGGTTCGGGACAGGGGGTTTTGAACACTGAAGCTTTCTTT,CASSLGGSGQGVLNTEAFF
TRBJ1-2,once,NA,TRBV12-2,15,TGTGCAAGTCGCTTAGGAGGACAGGGTGACTATGGCTACACCTTC,CASRLGGQGDYGYTF
TRBJ1-3,NA,NA,TRBV2,13,TGTGCCAGCAGGGAATACTCTGGAAACACCATATATTTT,CASREYSGNTIYF
TRBJ1-3,few,NA,TRBV14,14,TGTGCCAGCAGCCTGGGCTTCAGGGGAAACACCATATATTTT,CASSLGFRGNTIYF
TRBJ1-1,NA,TRBD1,TRBV6-5,14,TGTGCCAGCGGGACAGTGAATATGAACACTGAAGCTTTCTTT,CASGTVNMNTEAFF
TRBJ2-1,NA,TRBD2,TRBV7-6,16,TGTGCCAGCAGCTTAGGTCCAGCGGGGGCCAACAATGAGCAGTTCTTC,CASSLGPAGANNEQFF
TRBJ2-7,NA,NA,TRBV5-1,14,TGCGCCAGCAGCTTGACAGGTTTGGGAGGCGAGCAGTACTTC,CASSLTGLGGEQYF
TRBJ1-3,NA,TRBD1,TRBV7-9,16,TGTGCCAGCAGCCCCTCGACAGGGGGCTTTCGAAACACCATATATTTT,CASSPSTGGFRNTIYF
TRBJ2-7,NA,TRBD2,TRBV29-1,13,TGCAGCATAGAGACTAGCGGGATCGGCGAGCAGTACTTC,CSIETSGIGEQYF
TRBJ2-7,NA,TRBD2,TRBV15,14,TGTGCCACTCGAGGGACTAGCGGGACGTACGAGCAGTACTTC,CATRGTSGTYEQYF
TRBJ1-5,NA,TRBD1,TRBV5-1,14,TGCGCCAGCAGCATCGACAGGGACCATCAGCCCCAGCATTTT,CASSIDRDHQPQHF
TRBJ2-3,NA,TRBD1,TRBV19,15,TGTGCCAGTAGTATCCCGGGACAGGGGGCAGATACGCAGTATTTT,CASSIPGQGADTQYF
TRBJ2-5,once,NA,TRBV7-6,17,TGTGCCAGCAGCTTAGAAATAGTGCGGGGGCCCCAAGAGACCCAGTACTTC,CASSLEIVRGPQETQYF
TRBJ2-7,NA,NA,TRBV5-1,15,TGCGCCAGCAGCTTGGTGGGGGACTCGGAGGAGGAGCAGTACTTC,CASSLVGDSEEEQYF
TRBJ2-2,few,TRBD2,TRBV30,17,TGTGCCTGGAGTGACGATCAAGCGGGGGAGAACACCGGGGAGCTGTTTTTT,CAWSDDQAGENTGELFF
TRBJ2-2,NA,TRBD1,TRBV28,14,TGTGCCAGCAGTTTAGGGACAGCGACCGGGGAGCTGTTTTTT,CASSLGTATGELFF